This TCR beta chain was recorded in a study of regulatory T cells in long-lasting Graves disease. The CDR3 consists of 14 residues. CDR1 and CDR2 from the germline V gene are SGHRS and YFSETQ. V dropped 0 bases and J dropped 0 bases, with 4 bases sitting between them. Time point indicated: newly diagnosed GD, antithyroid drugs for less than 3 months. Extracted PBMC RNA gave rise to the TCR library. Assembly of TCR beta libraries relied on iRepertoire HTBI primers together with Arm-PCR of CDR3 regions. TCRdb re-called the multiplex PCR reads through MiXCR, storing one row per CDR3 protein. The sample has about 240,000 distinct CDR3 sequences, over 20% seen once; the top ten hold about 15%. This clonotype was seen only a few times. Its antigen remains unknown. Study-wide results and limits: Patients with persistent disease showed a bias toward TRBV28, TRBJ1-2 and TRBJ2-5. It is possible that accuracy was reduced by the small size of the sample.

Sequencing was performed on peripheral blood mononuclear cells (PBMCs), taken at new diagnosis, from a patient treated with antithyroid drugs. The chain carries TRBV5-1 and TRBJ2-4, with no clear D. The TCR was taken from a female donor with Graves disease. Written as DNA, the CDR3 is TGCGCCAGCAGCTTGGACGTAGCCAAAAACATTCAGTACTTC. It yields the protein CASSLDVAKNIQYF.